This T cell receptor (beta chain) is from a study of T cells expressing NK-cell markers. About the research overall: Of eight sequenced donors, seven were HCMV-seropositive and one HCMV-seronegative. The study, taken as a whole, reports: Of the CD8+ T cell pool in roughly 6 donors, roughly 1.0-7.5% was accounted for by dominant NKG2C+ clonotypes.

From the 5' RACE reads, TCRdb lists one entry per CDR3 protein and no DNA. The sample table sets out 550,000 to 600,000 distinct CDR3 sequences. The germline V gene encodes CDR1 SQVTM and CDR2 ANQGSEA. This CDR3 region has 12 residues. Turning to this clonotype: The antigen remains unidentified.

The rearrangement joins TRBV29-1 to TRBJ2-1; TCRdb lists TRBD2, though no DNA is available to test this call. This TCR derives from a man younger than 35 in good health. The material sequenced was blood T cells: a sorted CD56 or NKG2C T cell subset, CD4+ or CD8+ T cells, or bulk PBMC T cells (not recorded which). The CDR3 loop is CSARDSLDEQFF.